This TCR beta chain stems from a study of identifying expanded T cells in peripheral blood. Method: immunoSEQ multiplex PCR; TCRdb's copy keeps in-frame clones and lacks some. This table holds more than 85,000 clones, around 88% found once. Healthy donors had no documented immune events, such as infections, while sampled. Deletions cut 0 bases from V and 6 bases from J, with 6 bases between. Germline CDR1 reads SGHTA; CDR2 reads FQGTGA. This CDR3 is built from 12 residues. This chain connects TRBV7-3 to TRBJ2-7; possible D gene TRBD1, 6 bases. This TCR came from a person aged 18 to 75 in good health. Material: blood. As DNA, the CDR3 is TGTGCCAGCAGCTTAACAGGGGGCGAGCAGTACTTC. It yields the protein CASSLTGGEQYF.